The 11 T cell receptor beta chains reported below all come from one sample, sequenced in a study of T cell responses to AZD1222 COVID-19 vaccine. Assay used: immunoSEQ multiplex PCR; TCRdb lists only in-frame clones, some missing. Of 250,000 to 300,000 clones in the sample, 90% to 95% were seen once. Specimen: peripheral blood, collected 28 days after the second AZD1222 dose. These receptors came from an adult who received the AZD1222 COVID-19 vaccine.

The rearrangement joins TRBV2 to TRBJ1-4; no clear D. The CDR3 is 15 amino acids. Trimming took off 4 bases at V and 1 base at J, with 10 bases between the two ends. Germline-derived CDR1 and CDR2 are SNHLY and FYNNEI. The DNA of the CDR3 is TGTGCCAGCAGTGGAGCCACGCAAACTAATGAAAAACTGTTTTTT. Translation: CASSGATQTNEKLFF.

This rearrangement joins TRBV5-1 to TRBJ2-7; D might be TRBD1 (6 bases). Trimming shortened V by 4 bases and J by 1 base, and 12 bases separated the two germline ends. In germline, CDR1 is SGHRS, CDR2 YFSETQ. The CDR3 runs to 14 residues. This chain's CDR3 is CASSTTGSSYEQYF. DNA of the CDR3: TGCGCCAGCAGCACCACAGGGTCTTCCTACGAGCAGTACTTC.

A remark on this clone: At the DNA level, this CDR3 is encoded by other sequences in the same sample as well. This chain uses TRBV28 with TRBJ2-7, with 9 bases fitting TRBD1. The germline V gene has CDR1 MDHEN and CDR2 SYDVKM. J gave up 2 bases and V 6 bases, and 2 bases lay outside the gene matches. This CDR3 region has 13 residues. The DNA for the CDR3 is TGTGCCAGCAGGGGACAGGGCGCCTACGAGCAGTACTTC. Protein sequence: CASRGQGAYEQYF.

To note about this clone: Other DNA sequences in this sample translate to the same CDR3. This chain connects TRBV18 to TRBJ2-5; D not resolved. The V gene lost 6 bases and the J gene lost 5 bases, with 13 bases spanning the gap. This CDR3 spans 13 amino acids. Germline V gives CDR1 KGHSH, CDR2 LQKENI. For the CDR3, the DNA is TGTGCCAGCTCCCCTGGGGTCCGGGAGACCCAGTACTTC. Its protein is CASSPGVRETQYF. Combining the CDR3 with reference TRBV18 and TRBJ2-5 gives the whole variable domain NAGVMQNPRHLVRRRGQEARLRCSPMKGHSHVYWYRQLPEEGLKFMVYLQKENIIDESGMPKERFSAEFPKEGPSILRIQQVVRGDSAAYFCASSPGVRETQYFGPGTRLLVL.

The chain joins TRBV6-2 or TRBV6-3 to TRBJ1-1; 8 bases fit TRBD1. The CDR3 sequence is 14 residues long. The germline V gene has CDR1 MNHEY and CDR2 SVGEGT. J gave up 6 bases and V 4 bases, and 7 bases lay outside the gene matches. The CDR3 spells CASSSAGGAAEAFF. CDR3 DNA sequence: TGTGCCAGCAGTTCGGCAGGGGGCGCGGCTGAAGCTTTCTTT.

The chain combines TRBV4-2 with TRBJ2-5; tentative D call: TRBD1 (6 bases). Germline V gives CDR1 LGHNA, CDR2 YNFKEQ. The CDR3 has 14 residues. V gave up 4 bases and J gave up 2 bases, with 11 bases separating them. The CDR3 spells CASSLDSIQETQYF. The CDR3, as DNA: TGTGCCAGCAGCCTGGACAGTATACAAGAGACCCAGTACTTC.

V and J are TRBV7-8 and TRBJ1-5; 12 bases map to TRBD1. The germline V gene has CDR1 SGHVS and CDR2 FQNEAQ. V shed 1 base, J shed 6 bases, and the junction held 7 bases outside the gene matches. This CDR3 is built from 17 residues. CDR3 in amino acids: CASSLEGTGGDGQPQHF. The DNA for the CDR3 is TGTGCCAGCAGCTTAGAAGGGACAGGGGGCGACGGTCAGCCCCAGCATTTT.

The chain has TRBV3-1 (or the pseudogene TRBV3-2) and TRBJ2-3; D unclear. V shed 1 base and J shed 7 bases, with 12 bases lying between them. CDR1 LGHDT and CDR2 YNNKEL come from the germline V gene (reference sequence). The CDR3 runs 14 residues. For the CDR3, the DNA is TGTGCCAGCAGCCAAGCTTTAGGAAGGCATACGCAGTATTTT. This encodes CASSQALGRHTQYF.

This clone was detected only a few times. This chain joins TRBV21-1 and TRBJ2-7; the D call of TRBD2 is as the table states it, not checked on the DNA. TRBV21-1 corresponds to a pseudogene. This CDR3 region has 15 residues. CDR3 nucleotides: TGTGCCAGCAGCAAACTTAAGCGGGGTACCTACGAGCAGTACTTC. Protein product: CASSKLKRGTYEQYF.

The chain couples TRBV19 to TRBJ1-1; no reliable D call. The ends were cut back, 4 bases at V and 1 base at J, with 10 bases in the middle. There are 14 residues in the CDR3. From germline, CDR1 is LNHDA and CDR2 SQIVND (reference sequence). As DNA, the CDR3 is TGTGCCAGTAGTAGCAGGTTGGGGAACACTGAAGCTTTCTTT. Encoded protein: CASSSRLGNTEAFF.

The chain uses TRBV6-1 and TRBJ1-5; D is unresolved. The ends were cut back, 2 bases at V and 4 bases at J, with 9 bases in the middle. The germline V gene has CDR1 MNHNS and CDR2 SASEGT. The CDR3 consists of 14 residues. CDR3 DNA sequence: TGTGCCAGCAGTGAACGACCGGTGAATCAGCCCCAGCATTTT. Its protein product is CASSERPVNQPQHF.